This is a list of T cell receptor beta chains from one sample in a study of T cells expressing NK-cell markers. Using the 5' RACE reads, TCRdb records one entry per CDR3 protein without DNA. Listed are roughly 390,000 distinct CDR3 sequences; around 4.9% falls within the top ten. The specimen was blood T cells: a sorted CD56 or NKG2C T cell subset, CD4+ or CD8+ T cells, or bulk PBMC T cells (not recorded which). Receptors originate from a man aged 18-70 years in good health. Each CDR3 is given with its conserved first and last residue. Each record gives: J gene, V gene, CDR3 protein.

J gene: TRBJ2-3
V gene: TRBV3-1
CDR3 protein: CASSPRQGTITDTQYF

J gene: TRBJ1-2
V gene: TRBV3-1
CDR3 protein: CASSQTAAANYGYTF

J gene: TRBJ2-5
V gene: TRBV11-1
CDR3 protein: CASSARWGQGLDGKKETQYF

J gene: TRBJ2-6
V gene: TRBV18
CDR3 protein: CASSLLPGTGANVLTF

J gene: TRBJ2-7
V gene: TRBV5-1
CDR3 protein: CASRGLAGPSYEQYF

J gene: TRBJ2-4
V gene: TRBV5-6
CDR3 protein: CASRKRGEDKNIQYF

J gene: TRBJ1-2
V gene: TRBV15
CDR3 protein: CATSRPGTGQGASGYTF

J gene: TRBJ2-5
V gene: TRBV7-2
CDR3 protein: CASSSIIAGGLQETQYF

J gene: TRBJ1-2
V gene: TRBV7-9
CDR3 protein: CASSLGAGAGYGYTF

J gene: TRBJ1-5
V gene: TRBV6-5
CDR3 protein: CASSYQGALYQPQHF

J gene: TRBJ1-1
V gene: TRBV11-1
CDR3 protein: CASSKGDRVNTEAFF

J gene: TRBJ2-3
V gene: TRBV6-1
CDR3 protein: CASSEALGGRNTDTQYF

J gene: TRBJ2-1
V gene: TRBV20-1
CDR3 protein: CSAGKGQGWQFF

J gene: TRBJ1-2
V gene: TRBV3-1
CDR3 protein: CASSQASTFDHGYTF

J gene: TRBJ1-1
V gene: TRBV2
CDR3 protein: CASSADGAQAAFF

J gene: TRBJ2-2
V gene: TRBV12-3/TRBV12-4
CDR3 protein: CASRSEYRGWTGELFF

J gene: TRBJ2-1
V gene: TRBV30
CDR3 protein: CAWRGLAGGLSRFF

J gene: TRBJ1-4
V gene: TRBV7-3
CDR3 protein: CASSLTGGPNEKLFF

J gene: TRBJ2-7
V gene: TRBV5-1
CDR3 protein: CASSGGYRGLGQYF

J gene: TRBJ2-4
V gene: TRBV6-1
CDR3 protein: CASSRGLENIQYF

J gene: TRBJ1-5
V gene: TRBV12-3/TRBV12-4
CDR3 protein: CASRMTGEGQPQHF

J gene: TRBJ2-2
V gene: TRBV12-3/TRBV12-4
CDR3 protein: CASSPRTSGVTGELFF

J gene: TRBJ2-1
V gene: TRBV4-2
CDR3 protein: CASSQDKGTSNEQFF

J gene: TRBJ2-3
V gene: TRBV13
CDR3 protein: CASSLVLENTDTQYF

J gene: TRBJ2-3
V gene: TRBV9
CDR3 protein: CASSVTPSADTQYF

J gene: TRBJ2-6
V gene: TRBV2
CDR3 protein: CASSAESKTPSGANVLTF

J gene: TRBJ1-1
V gene: TRBV6-1
CDR3 protein: CASRVTDTEAFF

J gene: TRBJ1-1
V gene: TRBV4-1
CDR3 protein: CASSQGGGRRTEAFF

J gene: TRBJ1-5
V gene: TRBV6-1
CDR3 protein: CASSEDRRTYSNQPQHF

J gene: TRBJ1-1
V gene: TRBV6-1
CDR3 protein: CASTKGALRTSSTEAFF

J gene: TRBJ2-1
V gene: TRBV6-5
CDR3 protein: CASSYSQGTNEQFF

J gene: TRBJ2-6
V gene: TRBV5-1
CDR3 protein: CASRAAWTGANVLTF

J gene: TRBJ2-7
V gene: TRBV4-1
CDR3 protein: CASSPGRDYSYEQYF

J gene: TRBJ1-1
V gene: TRBV6-1
CDR3 protein: CASTRDRGLSAFF

J gene: TRBJ2-2
V gene: TRBV6-5
CDR3 protein: CASSYGTRATGELFF

J gene: TRBJ2-1
V gene: TRBV20-1
CDR3 protein: CSAEKSSSGGKQFF

J gene: TRBJ2-1
V gene: TRBV5-1
CDR3 protein: CASSSSGSYNEQFF

J gene: TRBJ2-3
V gene: TRBV7-8
CDR3 protein: CASRHTGGGTQYF

J gene: TRBJ2-5
V gene: TRBV28
CDR3 protein: CASRGAGAETQYF

J gene: TRBJ2-7
V gene: TRBV2
CDR3 protein: CASGSPGQGAYEQYF

J gene: TRBJ2-1
V gene: TRBV20-1
CDR3 protein: CSARDPLRGRNSYNEQFF

J gene: TRBJ2-5
V gene: TRBV25-1
CDR3 protein: CASSELGATRETQYF

J gene: TRBJ2-7
V gene: TRBV28
CDR3 protein: CATQGYVYEQYF

J gene: TRBJ1-3
V gene: TRBV2
CDR3 protein: CASSYRGLSGNTIYF

J gene: TRBJ2-6
V gene: TRBV20-1
CDR3 protein: CSASVGGFLSGANVLTF

J gene: TRBJ2-7
V gene: TRBV5-1
CDR3 protein: CASSNGQGRVYEQYF

J gene: TRBJ1-2
V gene: TRBV12-3/TRBV12-4
CDR3 protein: CASSLNRQGNYGYTF

J gene: TRBJ1-6
V gene: TRBV20-1
CDR3 protein: CSAQGGAGSPLHF

J gene: TRBJ2-1
V gene: TRBV28
CDR3 protein: CASSFDLVGNEQFF

J gene: TRBJ2-3
V gene: TRBV10-3
CDR3 protein: CAISDPSGGALDTQYF

J gene: TRBJ2-3
V gene: TRBV5-1
CDR3 protein: CASSPVPGLAADTQYF

J gene: TRBJ1-6
V gene: TRBV12-3/TRBV12-4
CDR3 protein: CASSLNDRENSPLHF

J gene: TRBJ2-2
V gene: TRBV7-9
CDR3 protein: CASSLDSSAGELFF

J gene: TRBJ2-3
V gene: TRBV2
CDR3 protein: CASKGDSVTDTQYF